Below are 25 T cell receptor beta chains sequenced from a single sample in a study of blood T cell repertoires in COVID-19. Using immunoSEQ multiplex PCR, the repertoire was profiled, and TCRdb retains in-frame clones only, with some absent. The data show around 120,000 clones, with more than 80% seen just once and approximately 31% held by the top ten. Sequencing was performed on peripheral blood. The source of these receptors is a woman of 80 years or more with acute or convalescent COVID-19.

The J gene is TRBJ2-7, the V gene TRBV18; D is possibly TRBD2 (7 bases). With 6 bases removed from V and 0 bases from J, the gap between germline ends came to 30 bases. The CDR3 length is 20 residues. Germline CDR1 and CDR2: KGHSH and LQKENI. CDR3 sequence reads: CASSTRAGTGGSSSSYEQYF. The CDR3, as DNA: TGTGCCAGCTCTACCCGCGCGGGTACGGGGGGCTCTAGTAGCTCCTACGAGCAGTACTTC.

The chain links TRBV2 to TRBJ2-1, with 11 bases matching TRBD2. This CDR3 is built from 13 residues. V was clipped by 6 bases and J by 7 bases; unmatched bases: 2. The germline CDR1 and CDR2 sequences are SNHLY and FYNNEI. The CDR3, as DNA: TGTGCCAGCAGGCCTAGCGGGGGGAATGAGCAGTTCTTC. Residues: CASRPSGGNEQFF.

The chain recombines TRBV6-5 with TRBJ1-5; perhaps TRBD1 as D (6 bases). V was clipped by 10 bases and J by 8 bases, with 15 bases between them. The germline V gene has CDR1 MNHEY and CDR2 SVGAGI. The CDR3 length is 12 residues. The CDR3 sequence: CATHRAPEPQHF. CDR3 bases: TGTGCCACGCACAGGGCCCCTGAGCCCCAGCATTTT.

The chain combines TRBV9 with TRBJ2-3; 10 bases agree with TRBD2. Trimming cost V 2 bases and J 5 bases; bases outside gene matches: 14. The CDR3 is 18 amino acids. Germline V CDR1 and CDR2: SGDLS, YYNGEE. The CDR3 DNA sequence: TGTGCCAGCAGCGTGGGACTGAGCGGGGGGGAACCACAAGATACGCAGTATTTT. Encoded protein: CASSVGLSGGEPQDTQYF.

This sequence joins TRBV11-2 and TRBJ2-1; TRBD2 matches 9 bases. The CDR3 covers 16 residues. Trimming removed 3 bases from V and 6 bases from J; junction bases left unmatched: 9. Germline values: CDR1 SGHAT, CDR2 FQNNGV. The CDR3: CASSFVRRRGGNEQFF. In DNA form, the CDR3 reads TGTGCCAGCAGCTTCGTCAGGCGGCGGGGGGGCAATGAGCAGTTCTTC.

This rearrangement joins TRBV6-1 to TRBJ2-5, with 9 bases fitting TRBD1. J gave up 7 bases and V 4 bases, and 13 bases lay outside the gene matches. There are 16 residues in the CDR3. The germline CDR1 and CDR2 sequences are MNHNS and SASEGT. The CDR3 loop is CASSGSGTGSFGTQYF. CDR3 in DNA: TGTGCCAGCAGTGGATCCGGGACAGGGTCTTTTGGGACCCAGTACTTC.

The chain recombines TRBV7-2 with TRBJ1-1, with a weak D call TRBD1 (6 bases). The CDR3 totals 14 residues. Germline loops: CDR1 SGHTA, CDR2 FQGNSA. V was shortened by 3 bases and J by 0 bases, with 8 bases between the two germline ends. CDR3 sequence reads: CASSLGHLNTEAFF. The CDR3 DNA reads TGTGCCAGCAGCTTGGGACACTTGAACACTGAAGCTTTCTTT.

This rearrangement joins TRBV18 to TRBJ2-7; 10 nucleotides align to TRBD1. Trimming at V came to 6 bases and at J to 3 bases, leaving 11 bases not matched to a gene. This CDR3 spans 16 amino acids. Germline V gives CDR1 KGHSH, CDR2 LQKENI. The CDR3 region is CASSPSAGTGVYEQYF. CDR3 bases: TGTGCCAGCTCCCCCAGCGCCGGGACAGGGGTCTACGAGCAGTACTTC.

This clone was detected only a few times. V and J are TRBV5-1 and TRBJ1-2; 7 bases line up with TRBD1. The germline V gene encodes CDR1 SGHRS and CDR2 YFSETQ. J lost 6 bases, V lost 5 bases, and 4 bases had no gene match. This CDR3 contains 12 residues. Here the CDR3 DNA reads TGCGCCAGCAGTCCCCAGGGGGATGGCTACACCTTC. Amino acid sequence: CASSPQGDGYTF.

The chain has TRBV29-1 and TRBJ1-2, with 8 bases matching TRBD1. This CDR3 is built from 15 residues. Germline trimming cut 2 bases from V and 5 bases from J; bases unmatched to any gene: 10. The germline V gene encodes CDR1 SQVTM and CDR2 ANQGSEA. CDR3 in DNA: TGCAGCGTTGAATGGACAGGGTTTCTCGGGTATGGCTACACCTTC. This codes for CSVEWTGFLGYGYTF.

V and J are TRBV4-1 and TRBJ2-3; TRBD2 matches 9 bases. After removal of 1 base from V and 2 bases from J, the junction contained 4 bases not matched to a gene. The CDR3 is 16 amino acids. The germline CDR1 and CDR2 sequences are MGHRA and YSYEKL. The CDR3 sequence is CASSQGLAGPTDTQYF. The CDR3 DNA reads TGCGCCAGCAGCCAAGGTCTAGCGGGGCCCACAGATACGCAGTATTTT.

The rearrangement joins TRBV7-2 to TRBJ1-2, with D hard to call. V lost 1 base, J lost 4 bases, and 16 bases lay in between. Per germline, CDR1 SGHTA and CDR2 FQGNSA. The CDR3 spans 16 residues. In nucleotides, the CDR3 is TGTGCCAGCAGCTTAGATTACTGGGCCAGACGCTATGGCTACACCTTC. Translated: CASSLDYWARRYGYTF.

The gene calls are TRBV24-1 and TRBJ2-2; D uncertain. V lost 1 base and J 4 bases, leaving 3 bases between the germline ends. The CDR3 spans 13 residues. CDR1 and CDR2 from the germline V gene are KGHDR and SFDVKD. The CDR3 coding sequence is TGTGCCACCAGTGATTTCATCACCGGGGAGCTGTTTTTT. Translated, it gives CATSDFITGELFF.

On this clone: Other DNA sequences of this sample code for an identical CDR3. The chain joins TRBV4-1 to TRBJ2-7; D is uncertain. The V gene's germline CDR1 is MGHRA and CDR2 YSYEKL. The CDR3 contains 14 residues. V was cut by 0 bases and J by 2 bases, with 8 bases left in between. CDR3 protein: CASSQDGGPYEQYF. Written as DNA, the CDR3 is TGCGCCAGCAGCCAAGATGGCGGCCCCTACGAGCAGTACTTC.

This clone was seen just once. The rearrangement joins TRBV28 to TRBJ2-7; 11 positions match TRBD1. From germline, CDR1 is MDHEN and CDR2 SYDVKM. Trimming removed 5 bases from V and 2 bases from J; junction bases left unmatched: 5. The CDR3 runs to 15 residues. The CDR3 DNA reads as TGTGCCAGCAGTCAACCGGGACAGGGGGCCTACGAGCAGTACTTC. Its translation: CASSQPGQGAYEQYF.

The chain recombines TRBV6-2 or TRBV6-3 with TRBJ2-1, with 13 bases that match TRBD2. This CDR3 has 16 residues. Germline CDR1 and CDR2: MNHEY and SVGEGT. With 6 bases clipped from V and 8 bases from J, the junction kept 10 bases outside the gene matches. The chain's CDR3 is CASSPNTSGGAHEQFF. CDR3 sequence (DNA): TGTGCCAGCAGCCCAAACACTAGCGGGGGGGCCCATGAGCAGTTCTTC.

The gene calls are TRBV28 and TRBJ2-7; tentatively, D is TRBD2 (7 bases). The CDR3 totals 15 residues. The germline V gene has CDR1 MDHEN and CDR2 SYDVKM. V was pared by 2 bases and J by 2 bases, with 13 bases between. The CDR3 nucleotides are TGTGCCAGCAGTTTAGGGGGGGCGATCCCCTACGAGCAGTACTTC. Amino acids: CASSLGGAIPYEQYF.

The CDR3 DNA reads TGTGCCAGCTCACCAATGGGGACAGTTCAGCGAAACACCATATATTTT. Amino acid sequence: CASSPMGTVQRNTIYF. This chain uses TRBV18 with TRBJ1-3, with 7 bases identical to TRBD1. V lost 2 bases, J lost 5 bases, and 9 bases stayed unmatched. Germline V gives CDR1 KGHSH, CDR2 LQKENI. This CDR3 has 16 residues.

The chain uses TRBV19 and TRBJ1-2; TRBD1 agrees at 9 bases. Germline V gives CDR1 LNHDA, CDR2 SQIVND (reference sequence). With V trimmed by 6 bases and J by 1 base, 6 bases remained unmatched. This CDR3 contains 15 residues. This CDR3 reads CASRPGTGLNYGYTF. The CDR3 DNA follows: TGTGCCAGTAGACCCGGGACAGGGCTTAACTATGGCTACACCTTC.

V and J are TRBV5-1 and TRBJ2-2; TRBD2 might be the D (6 bases). The CDR3 is 15 amino acids. The V and J ends lost 0 bases and 7 bases respectively, with 13 bases between them. Germline values: CDR1 SGHRS, CDR2 YFSETQ. CDR3 nucleotide sequence: TGCGCCAGCAGCTTGGCTCTAGGCGGGAACGGGGAGCTGTTTTTT. Its translation is CASSLALGGNGELFF. Drawing the rest from reference TRBV5-1 and TRBJ2-2, the complete variable domain is KAGVTQTPRYLIKTRGQQVTLSCSPISGHRSVSWYQQTPGQGLQFLFEYFSETQRNKGNFPGRFSGRQFSNSRSEMNVSTLELGDSALYLCASSLALGGNGELFFGEGSRLTVL.

V gene TRBV28 combines with J gene TRBJ2-7; the match to TRBD1 covers 12 bases. The CDR3 covers 16 residues. V gave up 6 bases and J gave up 7 bases; unmatched junction bases: 13. Germline V lookup: CDR1 MDHEN, CDR2 SYDVKM. The CDR3 here is CASSHGTGGALEEQYF. CDR3 DNA sequence: TGTGCCAGCAGCCATGGGACAGGGGGCGCGTTAGAAGAGCAGTACTTC.

The CDR3 region has the DNA TGTGCCAGCAGCTACGCGGGGGAAAACACAGATACGCAGTATTTT. It specifies CASSYAGENTDTQYF. J is TRBJ2-3 and V is TRBV11-1; the match to TRBD2 covers 7 bases. The CDR3 is made up of 15 amino acids. Germline V gene sequence: CDR1 SGHAT, CDR2 FQDESV (reference sequence). With V trimmed by 4 bases and J by 2 bases, 6 bases remained unmatched.

The chain is built from TRBV4-3 and TRBJ1-2; tentatively, D is TRBD1 (5 bases). The CDR3 loop spans 14 amino acids. The V and J ends lost 1 base and 7 bases respectively, with 13 bases between them. Germline V lookup: CDR1 LGHNA, CDR2 YSLEER. CDR3 sequence reads: CASSQVQGTPGYTF. For the CDR3, the DNA is TGCGCCAGCAGCCAAGTCCAGGGAACCCCTGGCTACACCTTC.

This clone was seen a single time. The chain recombines TRBV6-5 with TRBJ2-7; D gene ambiguous. CDR1 and CDR2 from the germline V gene are MNHEY and SVGAGI. V gave up 4 bases and J gave up 6 bases, with 16 bases separating them. There are 14 residues in the CDR3. CDR3 residues: CASSSLVLRSEQYF. Here the CDR3 DNA reads TGTGCCAGCAGTTCGCTGGTCCTCAGGTCCGAGCAGTACTTC.

This chain links TRBV9 with TRBJ2-1; a weak D match, TRBD1 (6 bases). V was trimmed by 4 bases and J by 8 bases, leaving 16 bases between them. Per germline, CDR1 SGDLS and CDR2 YYNGEE. The CDR3 spans 14 residues. The CDR3 DNA reads TGTGCCAGCAGCCCCGGTAGGGGGTGGGATGAGCAGTTCTTC. Translation gives CASSPGRGWDEQFF.